A selection of T cell receptor beta chains follows, all from one sample in a study of CD8 T cells in ankylosing spondylitis. TCRdb reanalysed the 5' RACE reads using MiXCR and keeps one entry per CDR3 protein. The data show about 800,000 distinct CDR3 sequences, over 9.5% seen once. The source material was blood, either unsorted or a sorted T cell fraction (not recorded which). These receptors all come from a male donor with ankylosing spondylitis. The CDR3 runs from the conserved cysteine through the conserved F or W. D genes are given only for firm matches. Only part of the rows carry a size: once, few, many, or a class if the clone is expanded.

j_gene | v_gene | abundance | d_gene | CDR3nt | CDR3aa
TRBJ2-2 | TRBV5-1 | - | - | TGCGCCAGCAGCCCGACGGGTTCGAACACCGGGGAGCTGTTTTTT | CASSPTGSNTGELFF
TRBJ1-2 | TRBV9 | - | - | TGTGCCAGCGGTCGGACAGCCCAGCCCCTATCGGGCTACACCTTC | CASGRTAQPLSGYTF
TRBJ2-3 | TRBV6-5 | - | - | TGTGCCAGCAGTTCCCGGACAGGGGTTAGCGGGGCGCAGTATTTT | CASSSRTGVSGAQYF
TRBJ2-7 | TRBV29-1 | few | - | TGCAGCGTAGCGGGACAGTCCTTCTCCTACGAGCAGTACTTC | CSVAGQSFSYEQYF
TRBJ2-3 | TRBV6-5 | - | TRBD2 | TGTGCCAGCAGTTATCCCCCGGGACTAGGCACAGATACGCAGTATTTT | CASSYPPGLGTDTQYF
TRBJ1-2 | TRBV6-2/TRBV6-3 | - | - | TGTGCCAGCAGCGCCAAGGCCGCGGGGGCTAACTATGGCTACACCTTC | CASSAKAAGANYGYTF
TRBJ1-1 | TRBV6-2/TRBV6-3 | few | - | TGTGCCAGCAGTTACTGGAACTTAGAAGCTTTCTTT | CASSYWNLEAFF
TRBJ2-5 | TRBV20-1 | few | TRBD2 | TGCAGTGCTAGTAGGACTAGCGGGGTCGAGACCCAGTACTTC | CSASRTSGVETQYF
TRBJ2-5 | TRBV6-5 | - | TRBD1 | TGTGCCAGCAGTTACGACAGGGTCAGGGAGACCCAGTACTTC | CASSYDRVRETQYF
TRBJ1-2 | TRBV7-2 | - | TRBD1 | TGTGCCAGCAGCTCCCGGACAGGCGCGGTGTATTATGGCTACACCTTC | CASSSRTGAVYYGYTF
TRBJ2-5 | TRBV20-1 | few | - | TGCAGTGCCTGGGACCAAGGGGTGGAGACCCAGTACTTC | CSAWDQGVETQYF
TRBJ2-1 | TRBV12-3/TRBV12-4 | many | - | TGTGCCAGCCAAATTAAAGCCGGGACGGAGACCTACAATGAGCAGTTCTTC | CASQIKAGTETYNEQFF
TRBJ2-7 | TRBV20-1 | few | - | TGCAGTGCCGCGGGGGCCCCCACCTACGAGCAGTACTTC | CSAAGAPTYEQYF
TRBJ1-2 | TRBV10-3 | - | - | TGTGCCACCGAGAAGCAGGGTGGTGATTATGGCTACACCTTC | CATEKQGGDYGYTF
TRBJ2-3 | TRBV6-1 | - | TRBD2 | TGTGCCAGCACCTTAGCGGGAGTCGCCCATACGCAGTATTTT | CASTLAGVAHTQYF
TRBJ2-7 | TRBV5-1 | few | TRBD1 | TGCGCCAGCAGCGGGACAGGGGTGATCTCCTACGAGCAGTACTTC | CASSGTGVISYEQYF
TRBJ2-7 | TRBV7-3 | - | - | TGTGCCAGCAGCTTCGGTCCGATACCGAACGAGCAGTACTTC | CASSFGPIPNEQYF
TRBJ1-4 | TRBV27 | many | - | TGTGCCAGCAGTCCATGGCCTACCGGGGGTGAAAAACTGTTTTTT | CASSPWPTGGEKLFF
TRBJ2-3 | TRBV10-3 | many | - | TGTGCCATCAGGGGACCCAGCACAGATACGCAGTATTTT | CAIRGPSTDTQYF
TRBJ2-2 | TRBV12-5 | - | - | TGTGCTAGTGGTTTGGCGGTAGCGGTAGTAACCGGGGAGCTGTTTTTT | CASGLAVAVVTGELFF
TRBJ1-5 | TRBV20-1 | many | - | TGCAGTGCTACCCTGGGGAAGGCTAATCAGCCCCAGCATTTT | CSATLGKANQPQHF
TRBJ2-3 | TRBV7-9 | - | - | TGTGCCAGCAGCTTAGCCCGGGGGTCCCGCACAGATACGCAGTATTTT | CASSLARGSRTDTQYF
TRBJ1-3 | TRBV7-6 | - | - | TGTGCCAGCAGCCAATCGACTCACTCTGGAAACACCATATATTTT | CASSQSTHSGNTIYF
TRBJ2-2 | TRBV13 | few | TRBD1 | TGTGCCAGCACCCCCGACAGGGTCGGCACCGGGGAGCTGTTTTTT | CASTPDRVGTGELFF
TRBJ1-5 | TRBV27 | many | - | TGTGCCAGCAGTTTATCAGGGGGTTGGGGTAGCAATCAGCCCCAGCATTTT | CASSLSGGWGSNQPQHF
TRBJ1-2 | TRBV11-2 | - | - | TGTGCCAGCAGCTTCCTTAGGGAGCGCGAGGGACAAAACTATGGCTACACCTTC | CASSFLREREGQNYGYTF
TRBJ1-2 | TRBV12-3/TRBV12-4 | many | - | TGTGCCAGCAGTCACGAGCAGGGGAAGTCCAGTGGCTACACCTTC | CASSHEQGKSSGYTF
TRBJ2-7 | TRBV27 | - | TRBD1 | TGTGCCAGCAGTTTGGCCGGGACAGGGTGGTACGAGCAGTACTTC | CASSLAGTGWYEQYF
TRBJ2-5 | TRBV5-1 | - | - | TGCGCCAGCCGGAGGGGGTACCAAGAGACCCAGTACTTC | CASRRGYQETQYF
TRBJ2-3 | TRBV6-6 | - | - | TGTGCCAGCTTCCTGGGTTCAGATACGCAGTATTTT | CASFLGSDTQYF
TRBJ2-5 | TRBV6-1 | - | - | TGTGCCAGCAGTCGGGTAGGGGGTGAGACCCAGTACTTC | CASSRVGGETQYF
TRBJ2-3 | TRBV30 | - | TRBD1 | TGTGCCTTCTCAGGACAGGGGAGGACTACGCAGTATTTT | CAFSGQGRTTQYF
TRBJ2-7 | TRBV20-1 | many | - | TGCAGTGCTAGAGAGAAGGGACGATTACTCTACGAGCAGTACTTC | CSAREKGRLLYEQYF
TRBJ1-1 | TRBV4-3 | many | - | TGCGCCAGCAGCCAAGAACGACAGAACACTGAAGCTTTCTTT | CASSQERQNTEAFF
TRBJ2-7 | TRBV29-1 | many | - | TGCAGCGTCATCCTGTCCGGAAAGGGAGACTACGAGCAGTACTTC | CSVILSGKGDYEQYF
TRBJ2-3 | TRBV10-3 | few | TRBD1 | TGTGCCATCAGTGAGGGGGGACAGGGAGCTTCGGATACGCAGTATTTT | CAISEGGQGASDTQYF
TRBJ2-1 | TRBV20-1 | few | - | TGCAGTGCTAGGCAACCTCCTAATGAGCAGTTCTTC | CSARQPPNEQFF
TRBJ2-7 | TRBV5-1 | - | TRBD1 | TGCGCCAGCAGCTTGGTAGGGACAGGGGAGCAGTACTTC | CASSLVGTGEQYF
TRBJ2-3 | TRBV10-3 | - | TRBD1 | TGTGCCATCAGTGAGACACAGGGGACAGATACGCAGTATTTT | CAISETQGTDTQYF
TRBJ2-3 | TRBV20-1 | many | TRBD2 | TGCAGTGCTAGCATTGCAAGCAAGGGACTAGCGGGATTTGGTACAGATACGCAGTATTTT | CSASIASKGLAGFGTDTQYF
TRBJ2-1 | TRBV14 | - | TRBD2 | TGTGCCAGCAGCCACCTCCCGCGGGGGGCGGGGAATGAGCAGTTCTTC | CASSHLPRGAGNEQFF
TRBJ1-2 | TRBV7-9 | - | - | TGTGCCAGCAGCTTACCACCGGTTAACTATGGCTACACCTTC | CASSLPPVNYGYTF
TRBJ2-3 | TRBV5-1 | - | TRBD1 | TGCGCCAGCAGCTCCCGGGACAGGTTCGCAGATACGCAGTATTTT | CASSSRDRFADTQYF
TRBJ1-1 | TRBV20-1 | few | - | TGCAGTGCTAGAGATCGCTTCCGACAGATGAACACTGAAGCTTTCTTT | CSARDRFRQMNTEAFF
TRBJ2-2 | TRBV7-2 | few | - | TGTGCCAGCACCCCGAGGGGAACCGGGGAGCTGTTTTTT | CASTPRGTGELFF
TRBJ1-4 | TRBV20-1 | - | - | TGCAGTGCTAGAGGGTGGGAACGGAGGGAAGAACTGTTTTTT | CSARGWERREELFF
TRBJ2-5 | TRBV20-1 | few | - | TGCAGTGCTATAAAAGGGAATGGAGAGACCCAGTACTTC | CSAIKGNGETQYF
TRBJ1-1 | TRBV20-1 | many | - | TGCAGTGCTAAGAGATGGGGGAGATCTGAAGCTTTCTTT | CSAKRWGRSEAFF
TRBJ2-2 | TRBV7-2 | many | - | TGTGCCAGCAGCCGCTCACGGGGGTCCACCGGGGAGCTGTTTTTT | CASSRSRGSTGELFF
TRBJ2-6 | TRBV4-2 | - | TRBD1 | TGTGCCAGCAGCCCGTCGACAGGGCAGGTTGGGGCCAACGTCCTGACTTTC | CASSPSTGQVGANVLTF
TRBJ2-5 | TRBV15 | few | TRBD2 | TGTGCCACCAGCAGGGTACAGCGGGGAGAGACCCAGTACTTC | CATSRVQRGETQYF
TRBJ2-7 | TRBV5-6 | few | - | TGTGCCAGCAGCTTGAATGGGGGGCGATCCTACGAGCAGTACTTC | CASSLNGGRSYEQYF
TRBJ1-1 | TRBV12-3/TRBV12-4 | - | TRBD1 | TGTGCCAGCATCTCCAGGGACAGGGCGATCATGAACACTGAAGCTTTCTTT | CASISRDRAIMNTEAFF